This TCR beta chain was recovered during a study of blood T cell repertoires in COVID-19. The repertoire was sequenced with immunoSEQ multiplex PCR; TCRdb's copy has only in-frame clones and lacks some. The sample yields about 310,000 clones, 75% to 90% seen once. There are 15 residues in the CDR3. The V end was cut by 0 bases, the J end by 8 bases, with 14 bases between. In germline, CDR1 is LNHNV, CDR2 YYDKDF (reference sequence). V gene TRBV15 combines with J gene TRBJ2-1; a possible D gene is TRBD1 (5 bases). The sequence was obtained from a young man with active or convalescent COVID-19. Sequencing used peripheral blood. CDR3 DNA sequence: TGTGCCACCAGCAGAGATGTCACAGGCTTAGATGAGCAGTTCTTC. It codes for CATSRDVTGLDEQFF.